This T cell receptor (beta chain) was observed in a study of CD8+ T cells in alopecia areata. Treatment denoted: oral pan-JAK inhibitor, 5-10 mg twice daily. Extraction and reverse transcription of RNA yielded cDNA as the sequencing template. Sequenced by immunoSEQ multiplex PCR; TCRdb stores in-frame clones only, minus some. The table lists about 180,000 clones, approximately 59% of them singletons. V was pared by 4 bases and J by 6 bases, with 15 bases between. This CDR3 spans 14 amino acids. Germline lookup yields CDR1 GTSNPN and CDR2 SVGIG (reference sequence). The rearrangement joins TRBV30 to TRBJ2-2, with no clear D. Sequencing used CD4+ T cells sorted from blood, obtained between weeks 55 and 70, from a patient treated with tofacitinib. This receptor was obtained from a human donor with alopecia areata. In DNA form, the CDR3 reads TGTGCCTGGACCCCCCAGGCCTGGTCCGGGGAGCTGTTTTTT. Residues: CAWTPQAWSGELFF.